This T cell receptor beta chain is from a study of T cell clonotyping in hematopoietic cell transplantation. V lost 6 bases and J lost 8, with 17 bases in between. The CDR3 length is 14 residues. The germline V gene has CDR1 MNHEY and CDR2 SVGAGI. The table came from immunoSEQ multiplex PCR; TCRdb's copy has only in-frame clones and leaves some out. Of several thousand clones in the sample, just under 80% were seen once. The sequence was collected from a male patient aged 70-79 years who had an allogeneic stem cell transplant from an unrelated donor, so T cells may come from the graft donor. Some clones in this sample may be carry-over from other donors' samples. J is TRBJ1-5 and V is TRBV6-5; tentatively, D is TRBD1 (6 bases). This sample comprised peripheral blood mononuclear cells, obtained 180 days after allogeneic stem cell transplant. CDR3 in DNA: TGTGCCAGCAGCCTCACAGGGCAGTTTGAGCCCCAGCATTTT. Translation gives CASSLTGQFEPQHF.